This T cell receptor beta chain was sequenced for a study of technical replicates of blood from several donors. Using immunoSEQ multiplex PCR, the repertoire was profiled, and TCRdb retains in-frame clones only, with some absent. The top ten clones hold 0.4% to 0.45% of a sample with roughly 80,000 clones, just under 95% of them seen once. Trimming at V came to 1 base and at J to 2 bases, leaving 1 base not matched to a gene. This CDR3 is 14 amino acids long. Germline V CDR1 and CDR2: MGHRA, YSYEKL. The sequence was collected from a human donor in good health. V gene TRBV4-1 combines with J gene TRBJ2-7; 8 nucleotides agree with TRBD1. Sequencing was performed on T cells isolated from PBMCs. This CDR3 is CASSQADRAYEQYF. CDR3 coding DNA: TGCGCCAGCAGCCAAGCGGACAGGGCCTACGAGCAGTACTTC.